This TCR beta chain comes out of a study of monozygotic twins with inflammatory bowel disease. The CDR3 is made up of 15 amino acids. From germline, CDR1 is SGHTA and CDR2 FQGNSA. Staff drew an approximately 2.3 ml blood sample from each donor. Each of TCRalpha and TCRbeta cDNA went through two nested PCRs, lasting 16 and 9 cycles. Reanalyzing the 5' RACE reads, TCRdb keeps one entry per CDR3 protein, without DNA. The repertoire table contains around 380,000 distinct CDR3 sequences. This chain links TRBV7-2 with TRBJ2-1; TCRdb proposes TRBD2, but this gene call is untestable without DNA. This TCR was recovered from a human donor with ulcerative colitis or Crohn's disease, or a healthy co-twin of an affected twin (not recorded which). Material for sequencing was blood. The CDR3 loop is CASSPPLAGEREQFF.